This TCR beta chain emerged from a study of OX40 agonist ivuxolimab in advanced cancers. Study-level background: Ivuxolimab was a fully human IgG2 agonistic monoclonal antibody targeting the costimulatory receptor OX40 (CD134). Intravenous ivuxolimab was administered to patients every 2 weeks at six dose levels: 0.01, 0.1, 0.3, 1.5, 3 and 10 mg/kg. Among the 50 to 55 dose-escalation patients, roughly 20 had hepatocellular carcinoma, around 15 melanoma, 9 renal cell carcinoma and 9 head and neck cancer. In the dose-escalation cohort, 82.7% of patients were male, and the mean age was roughly 60 years, with a range of about 23 to 85. Prior anti-PD-1, anti-PD-L1 or anti-CTLA-4 therapy was permitted, and 30% to 45% of dose-escalation patients had received checkpoint inhibitors. Partial responses occurred in three dose-escalation patients, of whom one had hepatocellular carcinoma and two had cutaneous melanoma. The purpose of peripheral TCRbeta sequencing was to test whether ivuxolimab changed TCR sequence diversity and led to clonal T-cell expansion. The paper reports the monotherapy dose-escalation portion (N = 52 patients) of the phase I ivuxolimab trial.

The trial excluded patients who had a history of autoimmune disease or who were on systemic immunosuppression. Peripheral blood for TCR sequencing was drawn from every dose cohort at baseline, at cycle 4 day 1 and at cycle 7 day 1. Samples were obtained from an open-label, multicenter, first-in-human phase I dose-escalation trial of ivuxolimab. Adults with locally advanced or metastatic melanoma, renal cell carcinoma, hepatocellular carcinoma or head and neck squamous cell carcinoma were enrolled in the trial. Before TCR sequencing, CD4+ and CD8+ T cells were separately sorted from peripheral blood. About this clone: Its antigen is still unknown. Base qualities are missing; no much larger clone stands one base away.

The CDR3 holds 14 amino acids from the cysteine to the phenylalanine. Only CDR3 DNA is held: 42 bases, read in frame from base 1. Trimming takes 5 bases from V and 5 bases from J, and the germline ends sit 13 bases apart. The germline V gene (reference sequence) provides CDR1 MNHEY and CDR2 SMNVEV. Study-wide findings and limitations: At doses of 0.1 to 3.0 mg/kg, clonal expansion of both CD4+ and CD8+ T cells in blood was seen between baseline and week 6. After ivuxolimab, expanded clones were on average more numerous among CD8+ T cells than among CD4+ T cells. Partial responders in the 0.1-3.0 mg/kg groups had among the lowest normalized peripheral clonal expansion, especially among CD8+ T cells. Low levels of normalized T-cell clonal expansion were also seen in some patients who did not respond. The antigen specificity of the clonally expanded peripheral T cells was not determined.

To sequence the TCRbeta CDR3 region, genomic DNA was isolated from the sorted cells. The immunoSEQ Assay was used to sequence the TCRbeta CDR3 regions. Not all clones reach the TCRdb copy of this immuneACCESS table, which keeps in-frame sequences only. Checked studies attribute under half of the gap to unresolved V genes and leave the rest unexplained. For this sample there are about 64,000 clones; around 93% appear just once. Jointly, the top ten make up roughly 0.45% of the sample. This receptor was taken from an adult with an advanced solid tumor such as melanoma, head and neck, liver or kidney cancer. This receptor chain uses TRBV27 and TRBJ2-1; TRBD1 is a possible D gene, resting on 6 matching bases. Sequenced material: CD4+ or CD8+ T cells sorted from blood, taken in a trial of the OX40 agonist ivuxolimab. The DNA reads TGTGCCAGCAGTCCCGGAGGACAGCACAATGAGCAGTTCTTC. Its protein is CASSPGGQHNEQFF.